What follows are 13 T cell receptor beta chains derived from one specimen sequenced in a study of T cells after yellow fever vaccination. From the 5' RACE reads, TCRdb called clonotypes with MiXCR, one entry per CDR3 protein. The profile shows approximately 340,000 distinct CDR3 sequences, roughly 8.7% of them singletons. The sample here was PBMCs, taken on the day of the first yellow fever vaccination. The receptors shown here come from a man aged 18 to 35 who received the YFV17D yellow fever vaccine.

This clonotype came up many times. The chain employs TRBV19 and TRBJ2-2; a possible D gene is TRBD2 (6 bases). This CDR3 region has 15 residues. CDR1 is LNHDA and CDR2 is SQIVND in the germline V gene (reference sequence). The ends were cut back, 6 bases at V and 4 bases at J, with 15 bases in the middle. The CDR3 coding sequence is TGTGCCAGTAGCAGATACCGGGACTCCACCGGGGAGCTGTTTTTT. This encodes CASSRYRDSTGELFF.

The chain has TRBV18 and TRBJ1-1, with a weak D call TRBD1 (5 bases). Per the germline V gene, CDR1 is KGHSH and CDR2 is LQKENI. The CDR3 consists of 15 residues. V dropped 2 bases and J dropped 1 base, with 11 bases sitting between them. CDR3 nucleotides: TGTGCCAGCTCACCATCGGGGACGCCGAACACTGAAGCTTTCTTT. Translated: CASSPSGTPNTEAFF.

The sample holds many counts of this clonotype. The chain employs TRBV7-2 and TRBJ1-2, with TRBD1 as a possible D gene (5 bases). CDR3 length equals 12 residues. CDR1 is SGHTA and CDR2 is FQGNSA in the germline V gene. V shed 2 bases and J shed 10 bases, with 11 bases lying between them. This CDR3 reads CASSLLGDLYTF. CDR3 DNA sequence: TGTGCCAGCAGCTTACTGGGGGACCTCTACACCTTC.

As DNA, the CDR3 is TGCGCCAGCAGCTTGGATGCGCAGTCTCTGGAAGGCTACACCTTC. Translating gives CASSLDAQSLEGYTF. The chain couples TRBV5-1 to TRBJ1-2; D gene uncertain. Germline values: CDR1 SGHRS, CDR2 YFSETQ. The V and J ends lost 0 bases and 8 bases respectively, with 17 bases between them. The CDR3 contains 15 residues.

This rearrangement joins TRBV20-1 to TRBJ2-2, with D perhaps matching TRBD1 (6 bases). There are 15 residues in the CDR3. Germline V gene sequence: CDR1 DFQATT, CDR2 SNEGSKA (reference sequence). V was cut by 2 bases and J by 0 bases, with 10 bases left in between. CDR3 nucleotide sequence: TGCAGTGCTAGAAAGGGGACATCGAACACCGGGGAGCTGTTTTTT. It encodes CSARKGTSNTGELFF.

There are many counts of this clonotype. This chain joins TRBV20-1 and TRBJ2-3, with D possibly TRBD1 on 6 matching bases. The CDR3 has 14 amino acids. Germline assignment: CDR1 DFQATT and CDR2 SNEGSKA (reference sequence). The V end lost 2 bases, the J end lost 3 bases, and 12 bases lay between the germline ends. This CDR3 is CSARRARGTDTQYF. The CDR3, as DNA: TGCAGTGCTAGAAGGGCTAGGGGGACAGATACGCAGTATTTT.

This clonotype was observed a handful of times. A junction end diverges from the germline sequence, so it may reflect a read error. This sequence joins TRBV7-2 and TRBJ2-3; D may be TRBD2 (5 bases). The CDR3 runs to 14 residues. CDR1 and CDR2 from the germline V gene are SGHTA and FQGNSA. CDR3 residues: CASSRPGLPDTQYF. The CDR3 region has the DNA TGTGCTAGCAGCCGACCCGGACTCCCAGATACGCAGTATTTT.

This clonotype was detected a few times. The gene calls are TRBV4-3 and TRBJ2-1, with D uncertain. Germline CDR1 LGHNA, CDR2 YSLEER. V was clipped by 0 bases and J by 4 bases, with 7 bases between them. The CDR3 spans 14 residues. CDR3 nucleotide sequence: TGCGCCAGCAGCCAAGATAACAAATACAATGAGCAGTTCTTC. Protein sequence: CASSQDNKYNEQFF.

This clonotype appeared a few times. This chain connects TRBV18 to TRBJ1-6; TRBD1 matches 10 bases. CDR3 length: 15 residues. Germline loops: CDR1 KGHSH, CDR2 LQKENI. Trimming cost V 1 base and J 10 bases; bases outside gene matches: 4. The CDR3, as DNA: TGTGCCAGCTCACCACAGGGACAGGGGAACTCACCCCTCCACTTT. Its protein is CASSPQGQGNSPLHF.

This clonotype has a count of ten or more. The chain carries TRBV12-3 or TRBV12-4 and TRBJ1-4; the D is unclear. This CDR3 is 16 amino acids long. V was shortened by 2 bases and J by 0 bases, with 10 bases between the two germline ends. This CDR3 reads CASSLNAPPTNEKLFF. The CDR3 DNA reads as TGTGCCAGCAGTTTAAATGCCCCCCCAACTAATGAAAAACTGTTTTTT.

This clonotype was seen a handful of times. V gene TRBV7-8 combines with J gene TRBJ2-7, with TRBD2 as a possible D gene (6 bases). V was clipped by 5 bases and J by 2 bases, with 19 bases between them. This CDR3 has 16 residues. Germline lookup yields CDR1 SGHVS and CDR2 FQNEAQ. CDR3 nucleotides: TGTGCCAGCAGCCAGCTAGGCGGGACCTCGGCCTACGAGCAGTACTTC. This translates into CASSQLGGTSAYEQYF.

CDR3 residues: CASSHRELVETQYF. The DNA for the CDR3 is TGCGCCAGCAGCCACAGGGAATTGGTAGAGACCCAGTACTTC. The chain has TRBV4-1 and TRBJ2-5; D may be TRBD1 (5 bases). Trimming removed 3 bases from V and 4 bases from J, with 12 bases in between. The germline gives CDR1 MGHRA, CDR2 YSYEKL. This CDR3 contains 14 residues.

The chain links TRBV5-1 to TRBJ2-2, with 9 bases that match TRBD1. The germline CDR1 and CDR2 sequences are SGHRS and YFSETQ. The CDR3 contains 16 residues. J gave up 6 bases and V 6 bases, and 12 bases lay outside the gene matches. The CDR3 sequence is CASKPPDRGIAGELFF. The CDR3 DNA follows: TGCGCCAGCAAACCCCCCGACAGGGGGATAGCCGGGGAGCTGTTTTTT.